These T cell receptor beta chains were read from a single sample in a study of siplizumab effects on memory and regulatory T cells. Here immunoSEQ multiplex PCR was the method, and the copy in TCRdb shows in-frame clones only, minus some. This sample yields approximately 100,000 clones, of which 92% are seen a single time; around 0.73% belongs to the top ten. The specimen was Tregs sorted from blood. The source is a human donor in good health. Each CDR3 is given with its conserved first and last residue. The D gene is left open where the match is weak. Expanded clones are given a class, and other clones once, few, many or no size at all.

v_call,d_call,j_call,clone_size,cdr3_aa,cdr3_nt
TRBV6-4,TRBD1,TRBJ2-5,many,CASRGQGEYQETQYF,TGTGCCAGCAGGGGACAGGGGGAGTACCAAGAGACCCAGTACTTC
TRBV23-1,TRBD2,TRBJ2-7,.,CASSQCGAGGPYEQYF,TGCGCCAGCAGTCAATGTGGAGCGGGAGGTCCCTACGAGCAGTACTTC
TRBV29-1,TRBD2,TRBJ2-1,.,CSVVGTSGPNEQFF,TGCAGCGTTGTAGGGACTAGCGGACCCAATGAGCAGTTCTTC
TRBV5-5,.,TRBJ1-1,.,CASSQATVNTEAFF,TGTGCCAGCAGCCAAGCGACAGTCAACACTGAAGCTTTCTTT
TRBV19,TRBD2,TRBJ2-1,.,CASIRTSGSYNEQFF,TGTGCCAGTATCCGGACTAGCGGGAGTTACAATGAGCAGTTCTTC
TRBV18,.,TRBJ1-5,.,CASSPARDDQPQHF,TGTGCCAGCTCACCAGCCAGGGATGACCAGCCCCAGCATTTT
TRBV2,TRBD1,TRBJ1-2,.,CASSVTGGGYGYTF,TGTGCCAGCAGTGTCACAGGGGGCGGGTATGGCTACACCTTC
TRBV5-1,TRBD2,TRBJ2-2,.,CASSALAGGTNTGELFF,TGCGCCAGCAGCGCCCTAGCGGGAGGGACGAACACCGGGGAGCTGTTTTTT
TRBV27,.,TRBJ1-2,.,CASSLRDGNYGYTF,TGTGCCAGCAGTTTGAGAGACGGAAACTATGGCTACACCTTC
TRBV7-9,.,TRBJ2-5,.,CASSFLSGLQETQYF,TGTGCCAGCAGCTTCCTAAGCGGGCTCCAAGAGACCCAGTACTTC
TRBV10-1,.,TRBJ1-3,.,CASSESNARSGNTIYF,TGCGCCAGCAGTGAGTCGAATGCACGCTCTGGAAACACCATATATTTT
TRBV29-1,.,TRBJ2-5,.,CSVENMTAPFQGTQYF,TGCAGCGTTGAAAATATGACAGCCCCATTCCAAGGGACCCAGTACTTC
TRBV4-1,.,TRBJ2-7,.,CASSQGTGKVDEQYF,TGCGCCAGCAGCCAAGGTACAGGGAAGGTTGACGAGCAGTACTTC
TRBV5-4,.,TRBJ2-7,.,CASSPPGLYEQYF,TGTGCCAGCAGCCCCCCTGGGCTATACGAGCAGTACTTC
TRBV2,.,TRBJ2-4,.,CASNNARAKNIQYF,TGTGCCAGCAACAACGCCAGGGCCAAAAACATTCAGTACTTC
TRBV5-1,TRBD1,TRBJ2-2,.,CASSFGTGNGELFF,TGCGCCAGCAGCTTCGGGACAGGGAACGGGGAGCTGTTTTTT
TRBV2,.,TRBJ2-4,.,CASSQIGQRLKHIHF,TGTGCCAGCAGTCAAATCGGACAGAGGCTAAAACATATTCACTTC
TRBV6-6,.,TRBJ1-1,.,CASSYSPEAFF,TGTGCCAGCAGTTACTCCCCTGAAGCTTTCTTT
TRBV20-1,.,TRBJ1-1,few,CSARKAFF,TGCAGTGCTAGAAAGGCTTTCTTT
TRBV21-1,.,TRBJ2-5,.,CASSLAPLGPQETQYF,TGTGCCAGCAGCCTCGCTCCCCTGGGACCGCAAGAGACCCAGTACTTC
TRBV11-3,.,TRBJ2-1,once,CASSLATENNEQFF,TGTGCCAGCAGCTTAGCGACAGAAAACAATGAGCAGTTCTTC
TRBV19,.,TRBJ1-1,.,CASRSGIYEAFF,TGTGCCAGTAGGAGCGGAATTTATGAAGCTTTCTTT
TRBV6-4,TRBD2,TRBJ2-1,.,CASSVMSGNSYNEQFF,TGTGCCAGCAGTGTCATGAGCGGGAACTCCTACAATGAGCAGTTCTTC
TRBV15,.,TRBJ2-7,.,CATSRDGQSQQYF,TGTGCCACCAGCAGAGATGGGCAGTCCCAGCAGTACTTC
TRBV7-9,TRBD1,TRBJ2-6,.,CASSLMTGVPSGANVLTF,TGTGCCAGCAGCTTAATGACAGGGGTCCCCTCTGGGGCCAACGTCCTGACTTTC
TRBV6-6,.,TRBJ2-7,.,CASSYLPETYEQYF,TGTGCCAGCAGTTACTTACCCGAGACTTACGAGCAGTACTTC
TRBV14,TRBD1,TRBJ1-2,.,CASSQRGTAMGGYTF,TGTGCCAGCAGCCAACGTGGGACAGCGATGGGGGGCTACACCTTC
TRBV7-9,TRBD1,TRBJ2-5,.,CASRRRGPRETQYF,TGTGCCAGCAGACGAAGGGGGCCCAGAGAGACCCAGTACTTC
TRBV27,.,TRBJ2-1,once,CAASLRGDSYNEQFF,TGTGCCGCCTCCCTCCGAGGTGACTCCTACAATGAGCAGTTCTTC
TRBV6-5,.,TRBJ1-1,.,CASSYRSNTEAFF,TGTGCCAGCAGTTATCGGTCAAACACTGAAGCTTTCTTT
TRBV5-1,TRBD1,TRBJ2-3,.,CASSWGDRGYTDTQYF,TGCGCCAGCAGCTGGGGGGACAGGGGATACACAGATACGCAGTATTTT
TRBV11-2,.,TRBJ2-1,.,CASSLEMRTSSYNEQFF,TGTGCCAGCAGCTTAGAGATGCGGACGAGCTCCTACAATGAGCAGTTCTTC
TRBV28,.,TRBJ1-1,.,CASSSSHSEAFF,TGTGCCAGCAGTTCCTCACACAGTGAAGCTTTCTTT
TRBV2,TRBD2,TRBJ2-3,.,CASSFPGLADSTDTQYF,TGTGCCAGCAGCTTCCCCGGACTAGCCGATAGCACAGATACGCAGTATTTT
TRBV9,.,TRBJ2-5,.,CASSLGGTLQETQYF,TGTGCCAGCAGCCTCGGCGGGACTCTCCAAGAGACCCAGTACTTC
TRBV29-1,.,TRBJ2-7,.,CSVEGLYYEQYF,TGCAGCGTCGAGGGTCTTTACTACGAGCAGTACTTC
TRBV5-1,TRBD1,TRBJ2-5,.,CASSPTTGGAETQYF,TGCGCCAGCAGCCCGACGACAGGGGGTGCGGAGACCCAGTACTTC
TRBV19,.,TRBJ1-5,.,CASSVGLRQPQHF,TGTGCCAGTAGTGTGGGTTTGCGCCAGCCCCAGCATTTT
TRBV6-1,.,TRBJ2-5,.,CASSEGETQYF,TGTGCCAGCAGTGAAGGGGAGACCCAGTACTTC
TRBV11-2,.,TRBJ2-1,.,CASSLGINNEQFF,TGTGCCAGCAGCTTAGGAATAAACAATGAGCAGTTCTTC
TRBV9,TRBD1,TRBJ2-7,.,CASSVHGDRGPYEQYF,TGTGCCAGCAGCGTTCACGGGGACAGGGGTCCCTACGAGCAGTACTTC
TRBV19,TRBD1,TRBJ2-3,.,CASSPRGQGTDTQYF,TGTGCCAGTAGTCCCCGAGGACAGGGGACAGATACGCAGTATTTT